A selection of T cell receptor beta chains follows, all from one sample in a study of T cell changes during pregnancy in multiple sclerosis. TCRdb keeps only in-frame clones here, not all; method: immunoSEQ multiplex PCR. Among tens of thousands of clones, roughly 90% were seen once, and the ten largest hold under 0.75%. Source: CD4+ T cells from peripheral blood mononuclear cells, taken before pregnancy. These receptor sequences come from a female donor with multiple sclerosis, enrolled in a pregnancy study. Each CDR3 is given with its conserved first and last residue. The order of the fields is J gene, clone size, D gene, V gene, CDR3 DNA, CDR3 protein. D genes are given only for firm matches. The size entry is marked missing in some rows and otherwise reads once, few, many or a size class.

J gene: TRBJ2-2
clone size: .
D gene: .
V gene: TRBV7-2
CDR3 DNA: TGTGCCAGCAGCTTAGTGGGGGGGGCAGGCGGGGAGCTGTTTTTT
CDR3 protein: CASSLVGGAGGELFF

J gene: TRBJ2-1
clone size: .
D gene: TRBD2
V gene: TRBV7-7
CDR3 DNA: TGTGCCAGCAGCTCCGGGACTAGCAATGAGCAGTTCTTC
CDR3 protein: CASSSGTSNEQFF

J gene: TRBJ2-5
clone size: .
D gene: .
V gene: TRBV5-1
CDR3 DNA: TGCGCCAGCAGCCGGGGAAACTACCAAGAGACCCAGTACTTC
CDR3 protein: CASSRGNYQETQYF

J gene: TRBJ2-1
clone size: .
D gene: TRBD1
V gene: TRBV13
CDR3 DNA: TGTGCCAGCAGCCCCGGGACAGGGGGCACCTACAATGAGCAGTTCTTC
CDR3 protein: CASSPGTGGTYNEQFF

J gene: TRBJ1-5
clone size: .
D gene: .
V gene: TRBV6-4
CDR3 DNA: TGTGCCAGCAGTGAGGATTCGGGGTCCATTCAGCCCCAGCATTTT
CDR3 protein: CASSEDSGSIQPQHF

J gene: TRBJ2-3
clone size: once
D gene: .
V gene: TRBV11-2
CDR3 DNA: TGTGCCAGCAGCCCCCCCGGGGTTCCCAGCACAGATACGCAGTATTTT
CDR3 protein: CASSPPGVPSTDTQYF

J gene: TRBJ1-2
clone size: .
D gene: TRBD1
V gene: TRBV5-4
CDR3 DNA: TGTGCCAGCAGCTTGGCCGGACAGGGGGAAGATGGCTACACCTTC
CDR3 protein: CASSLAGQGEDGYTF

J gene: TRBJ2-7
clone size: .
D gene: .
V gene: TRBV9
CDR3 DNA: TGTGCCAGCAGCGTAGAGGGGCAGCAAGAGCAGTACTTC
CDR3 protein: CASSVEGQQEQYF

J gene: TRBJ2-1
clone size: .
D gene: TRBD1
V gene: TRBV29-1
CDR3 DNA: TGCAGCGTAAGACAGGGAAACTACAATGAGCAGTTCTTC
CDR3 protein: CSVRQGNYNEQFF

J gene: TRBJ2-1
clone size: .
D gene: TRBD1
V gene: TRBV5-4
CDR3 DNA: TGTGCCAGCAGCTTGGGTTCCCGGGACAGGGGGAATGAGCAGTTCTTC
CDR3 protein: CASSLGSRDRGNEQFF